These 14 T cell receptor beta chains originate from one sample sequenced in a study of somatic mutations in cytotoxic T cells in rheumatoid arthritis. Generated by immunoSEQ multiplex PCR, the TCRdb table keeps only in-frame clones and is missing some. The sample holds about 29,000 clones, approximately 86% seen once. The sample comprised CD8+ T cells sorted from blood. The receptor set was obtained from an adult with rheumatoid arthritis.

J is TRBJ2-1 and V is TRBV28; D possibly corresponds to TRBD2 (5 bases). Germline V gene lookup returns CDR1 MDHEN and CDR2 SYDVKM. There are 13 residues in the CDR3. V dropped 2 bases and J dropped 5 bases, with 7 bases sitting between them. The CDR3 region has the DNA TGTGCCAGCAGTTTACAAGCGGACAATGAGCAGTTCTTC. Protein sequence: CASSLQADNEQFF.

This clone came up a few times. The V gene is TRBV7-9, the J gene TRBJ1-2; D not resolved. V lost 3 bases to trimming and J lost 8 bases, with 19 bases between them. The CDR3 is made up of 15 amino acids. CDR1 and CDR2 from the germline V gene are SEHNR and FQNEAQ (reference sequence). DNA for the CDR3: TGTGCCAGCAGCTTTCAAAGCCCAGGCGTGGAAGGCTACACCTTC. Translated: CASSFQSPGVEGYTF.

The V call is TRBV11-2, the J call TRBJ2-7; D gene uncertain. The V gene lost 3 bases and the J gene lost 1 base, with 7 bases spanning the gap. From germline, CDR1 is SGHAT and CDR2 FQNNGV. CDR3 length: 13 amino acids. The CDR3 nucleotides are TGTGCCAGCAGCTTTGGGCTATCCTACGAGCAGTACTTC. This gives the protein CASSFGLSYEQYF.

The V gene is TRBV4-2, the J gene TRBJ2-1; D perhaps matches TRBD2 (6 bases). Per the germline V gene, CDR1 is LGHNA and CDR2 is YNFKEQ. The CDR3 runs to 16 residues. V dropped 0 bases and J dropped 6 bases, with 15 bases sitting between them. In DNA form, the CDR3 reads TGTGCCAGCAGCCAAGAGGGCGGGGTGCGGCTCAATGAGCAGTTCTTC. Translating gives CASSQEGGVRLNEQFF.

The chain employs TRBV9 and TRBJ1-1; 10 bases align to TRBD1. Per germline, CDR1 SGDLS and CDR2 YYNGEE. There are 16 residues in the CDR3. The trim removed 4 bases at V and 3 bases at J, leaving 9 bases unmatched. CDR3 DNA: TGTGCCAGCAGCAACCTACTAGGGACAGGGGACACTGAAGCTTTCTTT. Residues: CASSNLLGTGDTEAFF.

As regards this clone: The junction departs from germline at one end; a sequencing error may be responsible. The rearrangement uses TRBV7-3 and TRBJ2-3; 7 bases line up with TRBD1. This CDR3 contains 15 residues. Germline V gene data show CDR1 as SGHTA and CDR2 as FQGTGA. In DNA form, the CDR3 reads TGTGCCAGCAGTTTAACAGGGGCCACCACAGATACGCAGTATTTT. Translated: CASSLTGATTDTQYF.

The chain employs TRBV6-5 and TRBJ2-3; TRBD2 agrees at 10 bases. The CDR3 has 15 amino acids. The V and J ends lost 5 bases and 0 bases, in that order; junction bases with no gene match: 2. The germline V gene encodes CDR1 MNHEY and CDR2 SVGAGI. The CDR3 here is CASSMGLASTDTQYF. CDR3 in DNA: TGTGCCAGCAGTATGGGACTAGCGAGCACAGATACGCAGTATTTT.

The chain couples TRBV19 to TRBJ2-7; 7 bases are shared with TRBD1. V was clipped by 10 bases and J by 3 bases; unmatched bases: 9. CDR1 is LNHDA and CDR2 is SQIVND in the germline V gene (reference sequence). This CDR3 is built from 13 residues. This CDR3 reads CATRTGGDYEQYF. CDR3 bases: TGTGCCACCCGGACAGGAGGCGACTACGAGCAGTACTTC.

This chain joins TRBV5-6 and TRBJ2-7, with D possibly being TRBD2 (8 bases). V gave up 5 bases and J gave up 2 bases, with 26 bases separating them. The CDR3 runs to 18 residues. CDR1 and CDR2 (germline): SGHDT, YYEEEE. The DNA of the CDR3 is TGTGCCAGCAGGAGGGGACAGCATGTTGGCGGGAGGACCTACGAGCAGTACTTC. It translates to CASRRGQHVGGRTYEQYF.

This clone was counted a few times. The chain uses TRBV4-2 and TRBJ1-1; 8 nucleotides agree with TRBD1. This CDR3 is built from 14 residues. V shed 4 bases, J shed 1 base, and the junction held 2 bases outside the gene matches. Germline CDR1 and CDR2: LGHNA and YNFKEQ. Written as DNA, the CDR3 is TGTGCCAGCAGCCTAGACAGGGGGAACACTGAAGCTTTCTTT. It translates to CASSLDRGNTEAFF.

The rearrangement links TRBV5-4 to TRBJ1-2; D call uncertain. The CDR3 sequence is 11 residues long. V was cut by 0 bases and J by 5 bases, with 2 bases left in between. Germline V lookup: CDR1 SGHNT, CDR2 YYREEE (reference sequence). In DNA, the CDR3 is TGTGCCAGCAGCTTGGGATATGGCTACACCTTC. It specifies CASSLGYGYTF.

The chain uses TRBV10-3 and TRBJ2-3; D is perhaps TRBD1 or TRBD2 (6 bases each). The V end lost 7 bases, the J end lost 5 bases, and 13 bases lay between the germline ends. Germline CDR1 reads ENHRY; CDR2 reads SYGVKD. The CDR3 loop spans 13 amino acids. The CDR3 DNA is TGTGCCATCAAGGGGGGCTGGGAAGATACGCAGTATTTT. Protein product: CAIKGGWEDTQYF.

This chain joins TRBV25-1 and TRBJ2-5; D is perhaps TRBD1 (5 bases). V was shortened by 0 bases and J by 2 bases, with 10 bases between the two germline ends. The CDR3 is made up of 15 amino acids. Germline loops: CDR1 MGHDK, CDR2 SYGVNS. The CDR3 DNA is TGTGCCAGCAGTGAATACAGGGTGCGACAAGAGACCCAGTACTTC. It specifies CASSEYRVRQETQYF.

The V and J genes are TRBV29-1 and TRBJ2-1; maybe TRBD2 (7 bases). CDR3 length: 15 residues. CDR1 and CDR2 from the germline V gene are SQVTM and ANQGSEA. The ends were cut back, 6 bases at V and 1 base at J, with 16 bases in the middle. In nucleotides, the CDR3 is TGCAGCGTCCAAGGGGGGGCTCTTTCCTACAATGAGCAGTTCTTC. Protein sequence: CSVQGGALSYNEQFF.